Sequencing of this T cell receptor (beta chain) was carried out in a study of CD8 T cells in ankylosing spondylitis. Study-level points and caveats: From matched ankylosing spondylitis synovial fluid, disease-linked clones were reportedly recovered at significantly enriched levels.

Making the TCR beta libraries involved quantitative 5'-RACE with molecular barcodes. TCRdb fed the 5' RACE reads into MiXCR, producing one record per CDR3 protein. Counted here are 110,000 to 150,000 distinct CDR3 sequences, roughly 8.4% occurring once; the ten biggest clones make up 7.3%. This clonotype came up many times. What it binds is unknown. There are 18 residues in the CDR3. V lost 0 bases to trimming and J lost 2 bases, with 21 bases between them. Per germline, CDR1 DFQATT and CDR2 SNEGSKA (reference sequence). The specimen was synovial fluid, either unsorted or a sorted T cell fraction (not recorded which). The sequence derives from a male donor with ankylosing spondylitis. The rearrangement uses TRBV20-1 and TRBJ2-3, with a weak D call TRBD2 (5 bases). In DNA form, the CDR3 reads TGCAGTGCTAGAGACCAAGCCGGAGGAGCCTTGGACACAGATACGCAGTATTTT. Its translation is CSARDQAGGALDTDTQYF.